These 4 T cell receptor beta chains were sequenced from one sample in a study of PD-L1 blockade in urothelial cancer. Time point reported: pretreatment peripheral blood. Repertoires were generated with immunoSEQ multiplex PCR, while TCRdb's copy carries only in-frame clones and drops some. The data hold around 35,000 clones, with over 75% observed a single time. The sequenced sample was PBMCs, obtained around atezolizumab (anti-PD-L1) treatment. Receptors originate from a man aged 55 to 69 with urothelial cancer.

The chain joins TRBV4-2 to TRBJ1-4, with no clear D. Looked up from germline, CDR1 is LGHNA and CDR2 is YNFKEQ. Deletions cut 1 base from V and 7 bases from J, with 13 bases between. This CDR3 region has 15 residues. CDR3 DNA sequence: TGTGCCAGCAGCCAAGTACTCGGTCCCTTTGAAAAACTGTTTTTT. It specifies CASSQVLGPFEKLFF.

V gene TRBV6-6 combines with J gene TRBJ2-3, with unresolved D. Trimming took off 0 bases at V and 2 bases at J, with 6 bases between the two ends. The CDR3 consists of 14 residues. Germline V gene data show CDR1 as MNHNY and CDR2 as SVGAGI (reference sequence). CDR3 protein: CASSYSVYTDTQYF. CDR3 DNA: TGTGCCAGCAGTTACTCGGTCTACACAGATACGCAGTATTTT.

The chain is built from TRBV6-5 and TRBJ2-1; 13 positions agree with TRBD2. The CDR3 extends over 15 amino acids. With V trimmed by 5 bases and J by 10 bases, 8 bases remained unmatched. CDR1 is MNHEY and CDR2 is SVGAGI in the germline V gene. This CDR3 reads CASSNRLAGGHEQFF. The CDR3 coding sequence is TGTGCCAGCAGTAATAGACTAGCGGGAGGTCACGAGCAGTTCTTC.

This chain connects TRBV5-1 to TRBJ1-6; D perhaps matches TRBD1 (6 bases). This CDR3 has 14 amino acids. The germline V and J ends were trimmed by 3 bases and 10 bases, with 14 bases remaining between them. Germline CDR1 and CDR2: SGHRS and YFSETQ. CDR3 bases: TGCGCCAGCAGCTCGAAGGGGGATGACTCACCCCTCCACTTT. Its protein product is CASSSKGDDSPLHF.